A single TCR beta chain is shown here with its context. As yet, its antigen is unknown. PCR amplification relied on 60 Vbeta primers (plus 13 Jbeta primers). Here immunoSEQ multiplex PCR was the method, and the copy in TCRdb shows in-frame clones only, minus some. The sample holds some 120,000 clones; less than 85% are singletons and the top ten take approximately 8.4%. These data belong to a study of cytomegalovirus exposure and HLA in healthy donors. Study results and limitations: Under in vitro conditions, a few CMV-associated chains were confirmed as specific for CMV antigens. By a later analysis, the bulk of CMV-associated TCR beta chains appeared HLA-restricted. A previous analysis found most TCR beta V segments productive roughly 87% or roughly 30% of the time. In a later analysis, HLA-C alleles had the fewest associated TCRs, DRB1 alleles the most.

V was pared by 2 bases and J by 5 bases, with 6 bases of the junction left unmatched. Germline CDR1 reads GTSNPN; CDR2 reads SVGIG (reference sequence). The CDR3 has 14 residues. Material: PBMCs. The chain recombines TRBV30 with TRBJ2-1, with 7 bases that match TRBD1. The TCR originated in a young man in good health and CMV-seropositive. The CDR3 reads CAWSPGQTNNEQFF. The CDR3 DNA follows: TGTGCCTGGAGTCCGGGACAGACAAACAATGAGCAGTTCTTC.